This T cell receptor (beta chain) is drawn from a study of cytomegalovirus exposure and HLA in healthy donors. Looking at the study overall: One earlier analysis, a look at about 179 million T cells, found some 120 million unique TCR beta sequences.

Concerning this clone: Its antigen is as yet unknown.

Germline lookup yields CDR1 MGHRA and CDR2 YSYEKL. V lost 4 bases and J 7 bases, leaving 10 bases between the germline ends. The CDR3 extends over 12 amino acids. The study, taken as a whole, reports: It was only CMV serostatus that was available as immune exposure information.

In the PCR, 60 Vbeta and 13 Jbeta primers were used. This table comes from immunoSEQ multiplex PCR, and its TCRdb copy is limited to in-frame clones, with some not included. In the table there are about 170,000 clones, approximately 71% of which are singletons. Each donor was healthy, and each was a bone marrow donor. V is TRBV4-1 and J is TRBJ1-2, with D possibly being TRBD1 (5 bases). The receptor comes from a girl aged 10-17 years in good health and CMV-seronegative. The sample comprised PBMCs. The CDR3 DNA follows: TGCGCCAGCAGCCCCCCGGGGGGTGGCTACACCTTC. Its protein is CASSPPGGGYTF.